The clone carrying this T cell receptor beta chain has a count of ten or more. Its cognate antigen is unknown. One junction end disagrees with the germline gene, perhaps due to a read error. The length of the CDR3 is 15 residues. The V gene's germline CDR1 is MDHEN and CDR2 SYDVKM. Investigators prepared the TCR beta libraries by applying iRepertoire HTBI primers and Arm-PCR of CDR3 regions. MiXCR, applied by TCRdb to the multiplex PCR reads, yields one record per CDR3 protein. The profile shows 420,000 or so distinct CDR3 sequences, about a sixth of them singletons. Time point meaning: newly diagnosed GD, antithyroid drugs for less than 3 months. PBMCs were the source of the RNA used for TCR sequencing. Xi'an, China, was home to the endocrinology department that provided patients. The sample is drawn from a study of regulatory T cells in long-lasting Graves disease. Whole-study findings and limits: The study found TRBV28, TRBJ1-2 and TRBJ2-5 favored in persistent disease.

In addition, the sample was reused for a study of T cells in Graves' hyperthyroidism and ophthalmopathy. This second study says: First-round RT-PCR with HTBI primers amplified the TCR CDR3 region.

This chain connects TRBV28 to TRBJ2-7; 7 positions agree with TRBD1. This material consisted of peripheral blood mononuclear cells (PBMCs), taken at new diagnosis, from a patient treated with antithyroid drugs. This receptor was taken from a woman aged 18-29 years with Graves disease. CDR3 amino acids: CASTLVGGSSYEQYF. In nucleotides, the CDR3 is TGTGCCAGCACTTTAGTAGGGGGCTCCTCCTACGAGCAGTACTTC. Together with reference TRBV28 and TRBJ2-7, the CDR3 gives the full variable domain: DVKVTQSSRYLVKRTGEKVFLECVQDMDHENMFWYRQDPGLGLRLIYFSYDVKMKEKGDIPEGYSVSREKKERFSLILESASTNQTSMYLCASTLVGGSSYEQYFGPGTRLTVT.